Shown below are 27 T cell receptor beta chains from a single sample sequenced in a study of CD8 T cells in ankylosing spondylitis. One entry per CDR3 protein, called by TCRdb with MiXCR from the 5' RACE reads. Altogether over 130,000 distinct CDR3 sequences are present, around 43% being singletons, with the ten largest covering 13% to 15%. Sequencing was done on a sample of synovial fluid, either unsorted or a sorted T cell fraction (not recorded which). The receptor source for this set is a male donor with ankylosing spondylitis.

The chain couples TRBV2 to TRBJ1-2; TRBD1 aligns across 7 bases. Losses at the gene ends were 6 bases for V and 4 bases for J; bases not matched to a gene: 17. There are 17 residues in the CDR3. CDR1 is SNHLY, CDR2 FYNNEI, per germline. The CDR3 DNA follows: TGTGCCAGCAGCCTCTCTGGAGGTACAGGGGACCCCTATGGCTACACCTTC. Translated, it gives CASSLSGGTGDPYGYTF.

This clonotype has more than one count but fewer than ten. V usage is TRBV27 and J usage is TRBJ2-7; TRBD2 agrees at 14 bases. This CDR3 has 17 residues. Germline assignment: CDR1 MNHEY and CDR2 SMNVEV (reference sequence). The J segment lost 0 bases and the V segment lost 5 bases, leaving 6 bases of the junction unmatched. As DNA, the CDR3 is TGTGCCAGCAGTGCCCGGACTAGCGGGGGGAGCTCCTACGAGCAGTACTTC. Translated, it gives CASSARTSGGSSYEQYF.

This chain connects TRBV6-1 to TRBJ2-1; TRBD2 matches 10 bases. J gave up 4 bases and V 5 bases, and 5 bases lay outside the gene matches. The germline V gene encodes CDR1 MNHNS and CDR2 SASEGT. This CDR3 contains 15 residues. DNA for the CDR3: TGTGCCAGCAGTCCGGGACTAGCGACATACAATGAGCAGTTCTTC. Residues: CASSPGLATYNEQFF.

The chain is built from TRBV5-1 and TRBJ2-7; 7 positions match TRBD2. Germline V CDR1 and CDR2: SGHRS, YFSETQ. Losses at the gene ends were 4 bases for V and 3 bases for J; bases not matched to a gene: 19. The CDR3 totals 18 residues. The CDR3 region is CASSAHWAGVPLLYEQYF. The CDR3 region has the DNA TGCGCCAGCAGCGCCCACTGGGCGGGAGTTCCCCTACTCTACGAGCAGTACTTC.

The V and J genes are TRBV10-3 and TRBJ2-1, with 14 bases matching TRBD2. Germline CDR1 and CDR2: ENHRY and SYGVKD. The junction had 5 bases not matched to a gene; V was cut back by 4 bases and J by 0 bases. The CDR3 covers 18 residues. The CDR3 sequence is CAISGTSGGPYSYNEQFF. Here the CDR3 DNA reads TGTGCCATCAGTGGGACTAGCGGGGGGCCTTACTCCTACAATGAGCAGTTCTTC.

The table lists this clonotype with a few counts. This sequence joins TRBV7-9 and TRBJ2-5; D call uncertain. The length of the CDR3 is 15 residues. CDR1 is SEHNR, CDR2 FQNEAQ, per germline (reference sequence). V was cut by 1 base and J by 5 bases, with 14 bases left in between. The CDR3 bases are TGTGCCAGCAGCTTAGGGACGGAGCTTTGGGAGACCCAGTACTTC. It codes for CASSLGTELWETQYF.

The CDR3: CSATLPGQGGLDIRAAPGAFF. DNA of the CDR3: TGCAGTGCTACACTCCCCGGACAGGGCGGCCTCGATATTCGGGCGGCCCCCGGGGCTTTCTTT. The chain recombines TRBV20-1 with TRBJ1-1; 8 bases line up with TRBD1. The CDR3 runs to 21 residues. Germline assignment: CDR1 DFQATT and CDR2 SNEGSKA (reference sequence). Unmatched junction bases numbered 36, after V lost 4 bases and J lost 11 bases.

This sequence joins TRBV20-1 and TRBJ1-4, with TRBD1 as a possible D gene (5 bases). V was trimmed by 2 bases and J by 4 bases, leaving 20 bases between them. CDR3 length equals 17 residues. Germline V gives CDR1 DFQATT, CDR2 SNEGSKA (reference sequence). CDR3 sequence reads: CSARRPDSLTFNEKLFF. DNA of the CDR3: TGCAGTGCTAGAAGGCCCGACAGTCTGACCTTTAATGAAAAACTGTTTTTT.

J is TRBJ2-5 and V is TRBV29-1, with D possibly TRBD2 on 6 matching bases. Germline loops: CDR1 SQVTM, CDR2 ANQGSEA. The V and J ends lost 4 bases and 1 base respectively, with 13 bases between them. The CDR3 consists of 14 residues. The CDR3 DNA reads as TGCAGCGTTGTAGCGGCGACTACCCAAGAGACCCAGTACTTC. It specifies CSVVAATTQETQYF.

The table lists this clonotype with a few counts. J is TRBJ2-3 and V is TRBV27, with D possibly being TRBD2 (6 bases). Germline CDR1 MNHEY, CDR2 SMNVEV (reference sequence). This CDR3 has 17 residues. Trimming removed 3 bases from V and 0 bases from J, with 16 bases in between. As DNA, the CDR3 is TGTGCCAGCAGTTTTAGGATTGCGGGGACTAGCACAGATACGCAGTATTTT. Its translation is CASSFRIAGTSTDTQYF.

The V and J genes are TRBV4-3 and TRBJ2-7, with D tentatively TRBD1 or TRBD2 (6 bases each). The length of the CDR3 is 16 residues. V gave up 2 bases and J gave up 2 bases, with 16 bases separating them. The germline CDR1 and CDR2 sequences are LGHNA and YSLEER. The CDR3 loop is CASSQFRGRVPYEQYF. The CDR3, as DNA: TGCGCCAGCAGCCAATTTCGGGGGCGCGTGCCCTACGAGCAGTACTTC.

The chain recombines TRBV6-2 or TRBV6-3 with TRBJ1-2; TRBD1 agrees at 7 bases. The germline V gene encodes CDR1 MNHEY and CDR2 SVGEGT. V dropped 10 bases and J dropped 1; count of bases not matched to a gene: 15. The CDR3 loop spans 16 amino acids. CDR3 sequence: CATQNRGNLFNYGYTF. CDR3 nucleotides: TGTGCCACCCAGAACAGGGGCAACCTTTTTAACTATGGCTACACCTTC.

This clonotype was detected ten times or more. The chain recombines TRBV2 with TRBJ2-7; no definite D call. CDR3 length: 13 amino acids. Germline assignment: CDR1 SNHLY and CDR2 FYNNEI. The germline V and J ends were trimmed by 7 bases and 2 bases, with 12 bases remaining between them. The CDR3 DNA reads as TGTGCCAGCAACCCCGCTGACACCTACGAGCAGTACTTC. Translated, it gives CASNPADTYEQYF.

The chain employs TRBV15 and TRBJ2-7; TRBD1 agrees at 10 bases. V dropped 4 bases and J dropped 3; count of bases not matched to a gene: 6. Germline V CDR1 and CDR2: LNHNV, YYDKDF (reference sequence). CDR3 length equals 15 residues. The CDR3 DNA sequence: TGTGCCACCAGCAATCCGACAGGGGGCCACTACGAGCAGTACTTC. Protein: CATSNPTGGHYEQYF.

This chain uses TRBV27 with TRBJ1-1; TRBD1 matches at 7 bases. V gave up 5 bases and J gave up 1 base; unmatched junction bases: 4. This CDR3 is built from 14 residues. Germline CDR1 reads MNHEY; CDR2 reads SMNVEV (reference sequence). The CDR3 region is CASSHRGQNTEAFF. CDR3 nucleotides: TGTGCCAGCAGTCACAGGGGACAGAACACTGAAGCTTTCTTT.

The V call is TRBV6-5, the J call TRBJ2-2, with D maybe TRBD1 (6 bases). V lost 3 bases and J lost 3, with 8 bases in between. Germline V gene lookup returns CDR1 MNHEY and CDR2 SVGAGI. The CDR3 runs to 14 residues. The CDR3 DNA reads TGTGCCAGCAGTTATACAGGGTACACCGGGGAGCTGTTTTTT. It codes for CASSYTGYTGELFF.

The J gene is TRBJ1-4, the V gene TRBV3-1; D gene ambiguous. Germline values: CDR1 LGHDT, CDR2 YNNKEL (reference sequence). The V gene lost 4 bases and the J gene lost 2 bases, with 32 bases spanning the gap. The CDR3 runs to 22 residues. The CDR3 sequence is CASSLEEAGRGFKFTTNEKLFF. Written as DNA, the CDR3 is TGTGCCAGCAGCCTCGAAGAGGCTGGTCGGGGTTTTAAGTTTACGACTAATGAAAAACTGTTTTTT.

This clonotype was seen more than once but under ten times. The chain employs TRBV7-2 and TRBJ2-1; D ambiguous. This CDR3 is built from 12 residues. V lost 6 bases and J 6 bases, leaving 9 bases between the germline ends. Germline lookup yields CDR1 SGHTA and CDR2 FQGNSA. The chain's CDR3 is CASRKFANEQFF. The CDR3 nucleotides are TGTGCCAGCAGGAAATTCGCCAATGAGCAGTTCTTC.

This clonotype has more than one count but fewer than ten. The chain carries TRBV20-1 and TRBJ2-1; TRBD1 or TRBD2 may be the D gene (5 bases each). Germline V gene sequence: CDR1 DFQATT, CDR2 SNEGSKA (reference sequence). V gave up 0 bases and J gave up 0 bases, with 12 bases separating them. This CDR3 is built from 16 residues. The CDR3 spells CSAREGWGSSYNEQFF. The CDR3, as DNA: TGCAGTGCTAGAGAAGGTTGGGGGAGCTCCTACAATGAGCAGTTCTTC.

With regard to this clonotype: One end of the junction fails to match germline, which may point to a read error. The chain joins TRBV7-7 to TRBJ2-5; 12 nucleotides agree with TRBD2. The CDR3 sequence is 17 residues long. Germline CDR1 is SSHAT and CDR2 is FNYEAQ (reference sequence). The CDR3 protein is CASSSSGLAGNQETQYF. The CDR3 nucleotides read TGTGCTAGCAGCTCCAGTGGACTAGCGGGGAATCAAGAGACCCAGTACTTC. Based on the CDR3 plus reference TRBV7-7 and TRBJ2-5, the full variable domain is GAGVSQSPRYKVTKRGQDVTLRCDPISSHATLYWYQQALGQGPEFLTYFNYEAQPDKSGLPSDRFSAERPEGSISTLTIQRTEQRDSAMYRCASSSSGLAGNQETQYFGPGTRLLVL.

This chain uses TRBV24-1 with TRBJ1-1, with TRBD1 matching 10 bases. Germline CDR1 and CDR2: KGHDR and SFDVKD. The ends lost 2 bases at V and 4 bases at J; junction bases unmatched: 3. The CDR3 extends over 15 amino acids. CDR3 loop: CATSDYRTGGTEAFF. As DNA, the CDR3 is TGTGCCACCAGTGATTACCGGACAGGGGGCACTGAAGCTTTCTTT.

The gene calls are TRBV4-1 and TRBJ2-7, with 9 bases aligning to TRBD1. Germline V CDR1 and CDR2: MGHRA, YSYEKL. V trimming: 2 bases; J trimming: 1 base; junction bases outside the gene matches: 9. The CDR3 extends over 17 amino acids. CDR3 coding DNA: TGCGCCAGCAGCCAACACTTTTACAGGGGGCCGTCCTACGAGCAGTACTTC. It codes for CASSQHFYRGPSYEQYF.

The rearrangement uses TRBV12-3 or TRBV12-4 and TRBJ1-1; D is perhaps TRBD1 (5 bases). Trimming removed 7 bases at V and 4 bases at J, with 19 bases between. The CDR3 has 15 residues. The CDR3 region is CASMGNKRRGTEAFF. DNA for the CDR3: TGTGCCAGCATGGGGAACAAAAGAAGGGGCACTGAAGCTTTCTTT.

The chain carries TRBV7-2 and TRBJ1-1, with D tentatively TRBD1 (6 bases). The germline gives CDR1 SGHTA, CDR2 FQGNSA. V was trimmed by 4 bases and J by 3 bases, leaving 18 bases between them. CDR3 size: 16 residues. In DNA, the CDR3 is TGTGCCAGCAGCTCCTCAACAGGGTTAGGCGACACTGAAGCTTTCTTT. Its protein product is CASSSSTGLGDTEAFF.

Only a few counts were recorded for this clonotype. This rearrangement joins TRBV10-3 to TRBJ1-2, with 9 positions matching TRBD1. Per germline, CDR1 ENHRY and CDR2 SYGVKD. The CDR3 is 16 residues long. V dropped 4 bases and J dropped 4; count of bases not matched to a gene: 10. This CDR3 reads CAISGTTGGWSYGYTF. The DNA of the CDR3 is TGTGCCATCAGTGGTACCACAGGGGGCTGGAGCTATGGCTACACCTTC.

The V and J genes are TRBV10-3 and TRBJ2-1; 8 positions match TRBD2. With V trimmed by 2 bases and J by 7 bases, 10 bases remained unmatched. Germline V gives CDR1 ENHRY, CDR2 SYGVKD. The CDR3 spans 16 residues. CDR3: CAISEPVVAGYNEQFF. The DNA of the CDR3 is TGTGCCATCAGTGAGCCCGTGGTAGCGGGATATAATGAGCAGTTCTTC.

This rearrangement joins TRBV4-3 to TRBJ1-1; unclear D gene. Deletions cut 4 bases from V and 7 bases from J, with 13 bases between. Germline assignment: CDR1 LGHNA and CDR2 YSLEER. This CDR3 has 13 residues. The CDR3 DNA reads TGCGCCAGCAGCCCCTGGAGCGGCTTTGAAGCTTTCTTT. It codes for CASSPWSGFEAFF.